The clone carrying this T cell receptor (beta chain) was seen ten or more times. Per the authors' pipeline: Reference gene primer amplification gave estimated nucleated cell counts. Sequencing used immunoSEQ multiplex PCR; TCRdb keeps in-frame clones, though not all of them. The V and J calls and clone size are taken from that table; D and trimming were inferred from the DNA. The data show about 88,000 clones, roughly 83% seen once. The sample is drawn from a study of blood T cell repertoires in COVID-19. Germline CDR1 is MDHEN and CDR2 is SYDVKM. The CDR3 has 15 residues. V lost 6 bases to trimming and J lost 1 base; unmatched junction nucleotides: 8.

Sequenced input: peripheral blood. The chain recombines TRBV28 with TRBJ2-7; 8 positions match TRBD1. The clonotype originates from a human donor in a cohort sampled during active COVID-19. CDR3 loop: CASSKPGTGSYEQYF. DNA of the CDR3: TGTGCCAGCAGCAAGCCAGGGACAGGATCCTACGAGCAGTACTTC. The complete variable domain, with remaining parts taken from reference TRBV28 and TRBJ2-7, reads DVKVTQSSRYLVKRTGEKVFLECVQDMDHENMFWYRQDPGLGLRLIYFSYDVKMKEKGDIPEGYSVSREKKERFSLILESASTNQTSMYLCASSKPGTGSYEQYFGPGTRLTVT.